This T cell receptor (beta chain) was sequenced for a study of PD-L1 blockade in urothelial cancer. Overall study: Patients' histories included 0 to 3 prior chemotherapy regimens. Specimens of blood held a median count of about 150,000 T cells.

The germline V gene has CDR1 MDHEN and CDR2 SYDVKM. The CDR3 loop spans 15 amino acids. V was pared by 4 bases and J by 5 bases, with 17 bases between. Only in-frame clones appear in the TCRdb table, and some are missing; sequencing was by immunoSEQ multiplex PCR. The table includes 58,000 or so clones, 70% to 90% detected once. The chain links TRBV28 to TRBJ2-5; TRBD1 might be the D (5 bases). The sample consisted of PBMCs, taken around atezolizumab (anti-PD-L1) treatment. The source is a man aged 50-59 years with urothelial cancer. The DNA of the CDR3 is TGTGCCAGCAGTTCAATGAGGCTTAAGGGGGAGACCCAGTACTTC. Translation: CASSSMRLKGETQYF.